This T cell receptor beta chain was obtained from a study of blood T cell repertoires in COVID-19. Here immunoSEQ multiplex PCR was the method, and the copy in TCRdb shows in-frame clones only, minus some. The sample holds 180,000 or so clones, about three quarters seen once. The CDR3 has 13 residues. Germline CDR1 and CDR2: SGDLS and YYNGEE. Trimming left V 2 bases short and J 7 bases short, with 12 bases between. Sequenced material: peripheral blood. V and J are TRBV9 and TRBJ1-2, with D perhaps matching TRBD1 (6 bases). The clonotype comes from a woman in her fifties or sixties with active or convalescent COVID-19. CDR3 in amino acids: CASSVNRVGGYTF. CDR3 nucleotide sequence: TGTGCCAGCAGCGTCAACAGGGTGGGTGGCTACACCTTC. The variable domain in full, with the rest retrieved from reference TRBV9 and TRBJ1-2, is DSGVTQTPKHLITATGQRVTLRCSPRSGDLSVYWYQQSLDQGLQFLIQYYNGEERAKGNILERFSAQQFPDLHSELNLSSLELGDSALYFCASSVNRVGGYTFGSGTRLTVV.